What follows are 2 T cell receptor beta chains derived from one specimen sequenced in a study of blood T cell repertoires in COVID-19. Only in-frame clones appear in the TCRdb table, and some are missing; sequencing was by immunoSEQ multiplex PCR. The sample carries 250,000 or so clones, 87% recorded once. The sequenced sample consisted of peripheral blood. The receptors were gathered from a woman aged 40 to 49 who had recovered from COVID-19.

This clone was counted a single time. The chain combines TRBV5-1 with TRBJ1-2, with a tentative D call TRBD1 (5 bases). The germline V and J ends were trimmed by 0 bases and 4 bases, with 13 bases remaining between them. Germline V CDR1 and CDR2: SGHRS, YFSETQ. The CDR3 loop spans 15 amino acids. The CDR3 bases are TGCGCCAGCAGCTTGGCCGACAGCCGCAGCTATGGCTACACCTTC. It translates to CASSLADSRSYGYTF.

The J gene is TRBJ1-1, the V gene TRBV30; D possibly corresponds to TRBD1 (5 bases). Germline V CDR1 and CDR2: GTSNPN, SVGIG (reference sequence). The CDR3 totals 12 residues. V was clipped by 4 bases and J by 5 bases, with 11 bases between them. In nucleotides, the CDR3 is TGTGCCTGGATGGCAGGGTGGACTGAAGCTTTCTTT. Translation: CAWMAGWTEAFF.